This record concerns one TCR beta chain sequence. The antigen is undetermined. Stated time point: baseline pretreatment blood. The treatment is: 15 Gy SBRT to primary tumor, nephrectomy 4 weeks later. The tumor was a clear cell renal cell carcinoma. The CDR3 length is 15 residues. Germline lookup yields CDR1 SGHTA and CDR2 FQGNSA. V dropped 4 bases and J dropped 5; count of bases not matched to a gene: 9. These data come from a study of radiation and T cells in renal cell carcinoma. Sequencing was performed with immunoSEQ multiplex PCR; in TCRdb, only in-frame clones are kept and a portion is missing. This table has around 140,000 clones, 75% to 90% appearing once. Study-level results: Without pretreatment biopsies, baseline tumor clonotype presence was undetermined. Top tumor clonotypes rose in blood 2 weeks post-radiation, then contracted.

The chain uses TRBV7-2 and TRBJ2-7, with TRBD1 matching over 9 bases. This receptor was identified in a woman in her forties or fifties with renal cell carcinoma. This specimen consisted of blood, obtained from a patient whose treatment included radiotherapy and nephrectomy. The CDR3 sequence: CASSSQQGAGDEQYF. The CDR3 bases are TGTGCCAGCAGCTCCCAACAGGGGGCGGGGGACGAGCAGTACTTC.